This T cell receptor (beta chain) was obtained from a study of T cell responses to AZD1222 COVID-19 vaccine. Whole-study findings and limits: Most donors were white British, females outnumbered males, and clonal diversity was possibly underestimated.

Repertoires were generated with immunoSEQ multiplex PCR, while TCRdb's copy carries only in-frame clones and drops some. The sample holds 95,000 to 120,000 clones, over 85% seen once. The germline V gene has CDR1 MGHRA and CDR2 YSYEKL. V was pared by 1 base and J by 9 bases, with 3 bases of the junction left unmatched. This CDR3 contains 14 residues. This clone was counted a single time. Its antigen remains unknown. The source material was peripheral blood, sampled on day 0 of MenACWY control vaccination. The chain has TRBV4-1 and TRBJ1-6; 7 positions match TRBD1. The clonotype was recovered from an adult in good health. The CDR3 is CASSQGQGSSPLHF. CDR3 sequence (DNA): TGCGCCAGCAGCCAAGGACAGGGTAGTTCACCCCTCCACTTT.